This T cell receptor beta chain was recovered during a study of T cell responses to AZD1222 COVID-19 vaccine. The protocol was immunoSEQ multiplex PCR, while the TCRdb copy is restricted to in-frame clones and leaves out a portion. Of around 180,000 clones in the sample, around nine tenths were seen once. V shed 4 bases, J shed 7 bases, and the junction held 16 bases outside the gene matches. From germline, CDR1 is MRHNA and CDR2 SNTAGT. The CDR3 totals 20 residues. Sequencing used peripheral blood, obtained 28 days after the second AZD1222 dose. The source is an adult who received the AZD1222 COVID-19 vaccine. The chain has TRBV6-4 and TRBJ2-2; 15 bases agree with TRBD2. CDR3 protein: CASSANPTGTSGRTGGELFF. The CDR3 DNA follows: TGTGCCAGCAGTGCCAATCCTACCGGGACTAGCGGGAGGACTGGCGGGGAGCTGTTTTTT.